Below, 4 T cell receptor beta chains from the same sample are listed, as sequenced in a study of blood T cell repertoires in COVID-19. Only in-frame clones appear in the TCRdb table, and some are missing; sequencing was by immunoSEQ multiplex PCR. Of fewer than 150,000 clones listed, roughly 80% are singletons. The source material was PBMCs or T cells enriched from blood (not recorded which). The receptors derive from a man younger than 40 who had recovered from COVID-19.

V is TRBV18 and J is TRBJ1-2, with D hard to call. The CDR3 contains 12 residues. CDR1 KGHSH and CDR2 LQKENI come from the germline V gene. The ends were cut back, 4 bases at V and 4 bases at J, with 7 bases in the middle. CDR3 nucleotide sequence: TGTGCCAGCTCACAAGACACCTATGGCTACACCTTC. Translating it yields CASSQDTYGYTF.

V gene TRBV12-3 or TRBV12-4 combines with J gene TRBJ2-3; D is unresolved. V was trimmed by 6 bases and J by 10 bases, leaving 8 bases between them. This CDR3 region has 10 residues. The CDR3: CASSLYSQYF. The CDR3, as DNA: TGTGCCAGCAGCCTTTATTCGCAGTATTTT.

The rearrangement links TRBV24-1 to TRBJ2-3; 12 nucleotides line up with TRBD2. Germline V gives CDR1 KGHDR, CDR2 SFDVKD. CDR3 length: 19 residues. Trimming took 5 bases from V and 0 from J; bases not matched to a gene: 11. In DNA form, the CDR3 reads TGTGCCACCAGTGGCGCGACTAGCGGGGGAGTCGGGAGCACAGATACGCAGTATTTT. This sequence encodes CATSGATSGGVGSTDTQYF.

V and J are TRBV7-9 and TRBJ2-5; 9 positions match TRBD2. This CDR3 contains 13 residues. Unmatched junction bases numbered 9, after V lost 2 bases and J lost 14 bases. Germline lookup yields CDR1 SEHNR and CDR2 FQNEAQ (reference sequence). CDR3 sequence (DNA): TGTGCCAGCAGCTTAACCGGACTAGCGACCTCATACTTC. It is translated as CASSLTGLATSYF.